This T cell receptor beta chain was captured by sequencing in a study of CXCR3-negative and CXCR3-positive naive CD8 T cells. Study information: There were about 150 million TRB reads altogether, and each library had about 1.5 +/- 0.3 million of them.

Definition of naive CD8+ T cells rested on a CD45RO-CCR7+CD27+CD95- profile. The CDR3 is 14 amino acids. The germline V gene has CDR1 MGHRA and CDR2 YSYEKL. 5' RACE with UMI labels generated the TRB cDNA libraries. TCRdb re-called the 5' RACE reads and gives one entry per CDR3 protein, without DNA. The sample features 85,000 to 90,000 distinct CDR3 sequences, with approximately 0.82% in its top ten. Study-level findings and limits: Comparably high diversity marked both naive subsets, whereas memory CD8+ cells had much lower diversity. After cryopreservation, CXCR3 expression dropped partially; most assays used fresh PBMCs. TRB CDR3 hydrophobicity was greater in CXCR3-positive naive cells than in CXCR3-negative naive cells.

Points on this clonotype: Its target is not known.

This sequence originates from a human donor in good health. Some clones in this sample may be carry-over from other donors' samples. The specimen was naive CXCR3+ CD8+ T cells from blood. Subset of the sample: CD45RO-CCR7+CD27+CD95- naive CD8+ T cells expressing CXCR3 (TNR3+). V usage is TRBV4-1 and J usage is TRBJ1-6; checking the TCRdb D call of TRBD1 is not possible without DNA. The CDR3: CASSQAGVGSPLHF.